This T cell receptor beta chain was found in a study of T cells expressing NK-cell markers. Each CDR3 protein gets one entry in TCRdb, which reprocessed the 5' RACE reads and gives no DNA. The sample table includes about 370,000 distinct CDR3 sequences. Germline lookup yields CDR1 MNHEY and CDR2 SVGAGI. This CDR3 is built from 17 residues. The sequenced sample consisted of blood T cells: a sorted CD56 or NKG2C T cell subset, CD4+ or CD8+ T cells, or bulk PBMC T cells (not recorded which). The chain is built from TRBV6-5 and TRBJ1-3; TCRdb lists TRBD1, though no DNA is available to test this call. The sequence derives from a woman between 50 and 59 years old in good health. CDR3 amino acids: CASRGQGDWRSGNTIYF.